The present entry profiles one T cell receptor beta chain with its context. What it recognizes is unknown. These data belong to a study of identical twins. There are 14 residues in the CDR3. V trimming: 3 bases; J trimming: 7 bases; junction bases outside the gene matches: 5. Findings and caveats of the study: Invariant populations such as MAIT and iNKT cells could partly muddle zero-insertion analyses.

TCRdb ran MiXCR on the 5' RACE reads and lists one entry per CDR3 protein. The repertoire has fewer than 900,000 distinct CDR3 sequences, around 20% of them found once; the top ten carry approximately 4.3%. The data were also submitted as part of a second study, on T cells expressing NK-cell markers. That paper adds: Similarly, these clonotypes led the CD3+CD56-NKG2C+ fraction as well in a handful of donors. The study did not resolve the HCMV specificity of expanded NKG2C+ T cell clones.

This chain uses TRBV12-3 or TRBV12-4 with TRBJ2-1, with 8 positions matching TRBD2. Sequenced: PBMCs. This TCR derives from a woman between 18 and 29 years old in good health. The CDR3 nucleotides read TGTGCCAGCAGTTTTCAGCGGGAGATTAATGAGCAGTTCTTC. Amino acids: CASSFQREINEQFF.